The text below deals with one T cell receptor beta chain. Its cognate antigen is unknown. The V and J ends lost 3 bases and 6 bases respectively, with 9 bases between them. Germline assignment: CDR1 SGHDT and CDR2 YYEEEE. The CDR3 runs to 12 residues. TCRdb itself ran the reads through MiXCR, one entry per CDR3 protein. Among around 260,000 distinct CDR3 sequences listed, roughly 10% were seen once. The sample is drawn from a study of T cell repertoires in cytomegalovirus infection. As for the study in general: CMV infection and matching HLA type were both indicated by public TCR beta signatures.

Regarding the study as a whole: HLA-C-restricted CMV-specific TCR beta clonotypes were dominant in the ex vivo response. People with CMV and the relevant HLA were identified by cumulative public TCR beta family frequency.

The chain uses TRBV5-6 and TRBJ1-2; no reliable D call. Sequencing input: PBMCs. This TCR was sampled from a human donor in good health (CMV status not recorded). Some clones in this sample may be carry-over from other donors' samples. The CDR3 bases are TGTGCCAGCAGCTGGGGTGGGGATGGCTACACCTTC. Translating gives CASSWGGDGYTF.